This TCR beta chain was recorded in a study of T cell repertoires in cytomegalovirus infection. Study-level information: Public TCR beta signatures indicated both CMV infection and matching HLA type.

One entry per CDR3 protein, called by TCRdb with MiXCR from the reads. The sample holds more than 650,000 distinct CDR3 sequences, about 40% seen once. Broader study findings: The ex vivo response was dominated by HLA-C-restricted CMV-specific TCR beta clonotypes.

The germline V gene encodes CDR1 ENHRY and CDR2 SYGVKD. The CDR3 runs to 20 residues. Trimming took 0 bases from V and 1 from J; bases not matched to a gene: 12. This clonotype was seen a few times. Its antigen is as yet unknown. This chain uses TRBV10-3 with TRBJ2-5, with 12 bases fitting TRBD2. Sequencing was carried out using PBMCs. This clonotype was sampled from a human donor in good health (CMV status not recorded). Some clones in this sample may be carry-over from other donors' samples. The CDR3 DNA reads as TGTGCCATCAGTGAGTCGACTCTAGCGGGAGGGGCCCGCCCCCAAGAGACCCAGTACTTC. Translation: CAISESTLAGGARPQETQYF.